The clone carrying this T cell receptor (beta chain) has just a few counts. CDR1 and CDR2 from the germline V gene are MDHEN and SYDVKM. The length of the CDR3 is 12 residues. V lost 2 bases and J 8 bases, leaving 9 bases between the germline ends. The data were produced by immunoSEQ multiplex PCR, yet TCRdb's version contains in-frame clones alone and is incomplete. The sample has roughly 99,000 clones; approximately 88% are singletons. The record originates from a study of blood T cell repertoires in COVID-19. This receptor was identified in a middle-aged man with active or convalescent COVID-19. J is TRBJ1-1 and V is TRBV28; no clear D. The sample was peripheral blood. The chain's CDR3 is CASSLNHQEAFF. The CDR3, as DNA: TGTGCCAGCAGTTTAAACCACCAGGAAGCTTTCTTT.